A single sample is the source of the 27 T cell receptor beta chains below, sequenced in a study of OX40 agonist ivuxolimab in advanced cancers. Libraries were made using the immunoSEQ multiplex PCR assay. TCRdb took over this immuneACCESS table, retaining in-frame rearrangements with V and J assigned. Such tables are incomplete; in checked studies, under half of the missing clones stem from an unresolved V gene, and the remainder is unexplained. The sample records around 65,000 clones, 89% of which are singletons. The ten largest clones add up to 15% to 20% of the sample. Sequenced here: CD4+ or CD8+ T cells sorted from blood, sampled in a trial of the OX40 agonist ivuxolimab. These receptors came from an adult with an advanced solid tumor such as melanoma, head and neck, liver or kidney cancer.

CDR3 protein: CASSLRWTVNSYEQYF. CDR3 coding DNA: TGTGCCAGCAGCTTACGATGGACAGTCAACTCCTACGAGCAGTACTTC. The gene calls are TRBV7-9 and TRBJ2-7, with D tentatively TRBD1 (6 bases). This CDR3 contains 16 residues. Trimming left V 2 bases short and J 0 bases short, with 14 bases between. The germline gives CDR1 SEHNR, CDR2 FQNEAQ (reference sequence). Supplemented by reference TRBV7-9 and TRBJ2-7, the full variable domain reads DTGVSQNPRHKITKRGQNVTFRCDPISEHNRLYWYRQTLGQGPEFLTYFQNEAQLEKSRLLSDRFSAERPKGSFSTLEIQRTEQGDSAMYLCASSLRWTVNSYEQYFGPGTRLTVT.

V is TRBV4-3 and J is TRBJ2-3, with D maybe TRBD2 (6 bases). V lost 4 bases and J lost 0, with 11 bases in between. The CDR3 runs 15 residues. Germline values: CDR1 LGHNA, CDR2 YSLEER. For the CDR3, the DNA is TGCGCCAGCAGCCCGCTTGGGACTAGCACAGATACGCAGTATTTT. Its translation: CASSPLGTSTDTQYF.

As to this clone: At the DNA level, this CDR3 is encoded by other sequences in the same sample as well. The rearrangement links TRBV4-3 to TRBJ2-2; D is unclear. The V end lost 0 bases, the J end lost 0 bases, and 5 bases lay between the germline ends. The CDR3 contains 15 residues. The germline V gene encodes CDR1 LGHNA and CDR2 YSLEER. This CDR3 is CASSQDRSNTGELFF. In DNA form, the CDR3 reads TGCGCCAGCAGCCAAGACAGGTCGAACACCGGGGAGCTGTTTTTT.

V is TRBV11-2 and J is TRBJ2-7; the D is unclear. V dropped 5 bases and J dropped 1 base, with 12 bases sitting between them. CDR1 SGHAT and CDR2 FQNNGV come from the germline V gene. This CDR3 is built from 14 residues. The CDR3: CASSLPGPSYEQYF. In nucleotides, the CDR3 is TGTGCCAGCAGCCTACCAGGACCTTCCTACGAGCAGTACTTC. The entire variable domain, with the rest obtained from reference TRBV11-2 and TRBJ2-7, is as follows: EAGVAQSPRYKIIEKRQSVAFWCNPISGHATLYWYQQILGQGPKLLIQFQNNGVVDDSQLPKDRFSAERLKGVDSTLKIQPAKLEDSAVYLCASSLPGPSYEQYFGPGTRLTVT.

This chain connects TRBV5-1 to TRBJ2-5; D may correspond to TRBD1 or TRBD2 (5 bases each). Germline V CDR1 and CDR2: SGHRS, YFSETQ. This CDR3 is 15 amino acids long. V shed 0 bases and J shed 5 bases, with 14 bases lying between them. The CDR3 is CASSLAMGVAETQYF. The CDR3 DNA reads TGCGCCAGCAGCTTGGCAATGGGGGTCGCGGAGACCCAGTACTTC.

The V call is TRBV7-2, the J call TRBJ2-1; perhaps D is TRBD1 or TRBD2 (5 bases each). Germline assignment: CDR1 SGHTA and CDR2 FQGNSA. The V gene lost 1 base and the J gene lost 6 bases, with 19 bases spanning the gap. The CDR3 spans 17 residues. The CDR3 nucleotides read TGTGCCAGCAGCTTAGGAGGATACGGGACCCCAAGCAATGAGCAGTTCTTC. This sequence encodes CASSLGGYGTPSNEQFF.

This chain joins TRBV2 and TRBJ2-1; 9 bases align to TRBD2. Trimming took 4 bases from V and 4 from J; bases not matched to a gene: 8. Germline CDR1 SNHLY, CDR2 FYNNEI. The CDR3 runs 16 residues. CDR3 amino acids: CASSAEIAGVYNEQFF. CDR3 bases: TGTGCCAGCAGTGCAGAAATAGCGGGAGTGTACAATGAGCAGTTCTTC.

Here the CDR3 DNA reads TGTGCCAGCAGTTTTAAAGGATTTAATGAAAAACTGTTTTTT. This codes for CASSFKGFNEKLFF. The chain couples TRBV27 to TRBJ1-4; no reliable D call. This CDR3 region has 14 residues. CDR1 and CDR2 (germline): MNHEY, SMNVEV (reference sequence). V was trimmed by 3 bases and J by 4 bases, leaving 9 bases between them.

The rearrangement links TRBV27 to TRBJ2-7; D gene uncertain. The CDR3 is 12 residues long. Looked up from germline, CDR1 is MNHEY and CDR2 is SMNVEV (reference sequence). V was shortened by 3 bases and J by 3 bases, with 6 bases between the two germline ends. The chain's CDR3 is CASSFSGYEQYF. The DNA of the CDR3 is TGTGCCAGCAGTTTCTCTGGCTACGAGCAGTACTTC.

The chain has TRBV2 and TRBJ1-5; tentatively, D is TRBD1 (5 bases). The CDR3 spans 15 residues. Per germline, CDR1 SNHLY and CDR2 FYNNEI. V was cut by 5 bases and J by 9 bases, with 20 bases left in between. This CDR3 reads CASSPILTESGPQHF. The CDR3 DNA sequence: TGTGCCAGCAGTCCCATCCTGACAGAAAGCGGGCCCCAGCATTTT.

The CDR3 spells CATRQGIGDQPQHF. The DNA for the CDR3 is TGTGCCACTAGACAGGGGATCGGGGATCAGCCCCAGCATTTT. The chain employs TRBV15 and TRBJ1-5; 8 bases are a match to TRBD1. The CDR3 has 14 amino acids. Germline lookup yields CDR1 LNHNV and CDR2 YYDKDF (reference sequence). Trimming at V came to 9 bases and at J to 5 bases, leaving 9 bases not matched to a gene.

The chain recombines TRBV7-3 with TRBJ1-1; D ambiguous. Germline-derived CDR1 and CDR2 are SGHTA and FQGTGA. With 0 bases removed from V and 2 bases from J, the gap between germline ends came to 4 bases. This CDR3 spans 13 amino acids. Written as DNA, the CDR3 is TGTGCCAGCAGCTTAACGATAAACACTGAAGCTTTCTTT. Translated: CASSLTINTEAFF.

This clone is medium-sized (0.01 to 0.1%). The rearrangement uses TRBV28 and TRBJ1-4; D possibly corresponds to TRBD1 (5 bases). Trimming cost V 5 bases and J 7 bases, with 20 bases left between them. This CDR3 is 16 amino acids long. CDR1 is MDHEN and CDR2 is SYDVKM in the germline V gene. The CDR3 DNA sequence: TGTGCCAGCAGTATGAACCCAGGGAGGCTAGGTGAAAAACTGTTTTTT. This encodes CASSMNPGRLGEKLFF.

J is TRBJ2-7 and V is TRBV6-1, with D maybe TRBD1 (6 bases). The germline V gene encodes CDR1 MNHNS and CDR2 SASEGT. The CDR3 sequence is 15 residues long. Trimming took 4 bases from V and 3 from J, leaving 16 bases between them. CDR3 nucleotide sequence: TGTGCCAGCAGTGGGTCCGGGACAAGACTCTACGAGCAGTACTTC. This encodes CASSGSGTRLYEQYF.

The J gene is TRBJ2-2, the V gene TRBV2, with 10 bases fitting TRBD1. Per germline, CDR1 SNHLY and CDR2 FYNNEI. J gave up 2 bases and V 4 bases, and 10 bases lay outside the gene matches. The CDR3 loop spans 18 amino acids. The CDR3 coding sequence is TGTGCCAGCAGTGGGGACAGGGGAATTGGGTTCAACACCGGGGAGCTGTTTTTT. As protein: CASSGDRGIGFNTGELFF.

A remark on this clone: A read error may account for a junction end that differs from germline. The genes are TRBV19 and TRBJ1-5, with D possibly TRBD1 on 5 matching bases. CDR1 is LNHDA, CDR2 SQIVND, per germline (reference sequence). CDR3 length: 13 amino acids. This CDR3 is CASSIEGRAGWNF. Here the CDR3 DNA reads TGTGCCAGTAGTATAGAAGGTAGGGCAGGGTGGAATTTT.

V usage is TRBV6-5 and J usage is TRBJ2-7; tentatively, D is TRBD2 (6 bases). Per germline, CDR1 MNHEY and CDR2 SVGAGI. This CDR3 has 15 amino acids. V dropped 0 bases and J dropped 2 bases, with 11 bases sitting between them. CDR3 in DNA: TGTGCCAGCAGTTACTCGGCTAGCGTTACCTACGAGCAGTACTTC. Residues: CASSYSASVTYEQYF.

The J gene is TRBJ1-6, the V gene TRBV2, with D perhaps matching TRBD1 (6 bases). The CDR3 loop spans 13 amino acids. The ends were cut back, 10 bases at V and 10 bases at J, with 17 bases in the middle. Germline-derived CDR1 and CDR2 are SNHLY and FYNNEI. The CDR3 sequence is CAMAQGFGSPLHF. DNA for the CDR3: TGTGCCATGGCCCAGGGGTTTGGCTCACCCCTCCACTTT. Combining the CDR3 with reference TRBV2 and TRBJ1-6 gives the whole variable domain EPEVTQTPSHQVTQMGQEVILRCVPISNHLYFYWYRQILGQKVEFLVSFYNNEISEKSEIFDDQFSVERPDGSNFTLKIRSTKLEDSAMYFCAMAQGFGSPLHFGNGTRLTVT.

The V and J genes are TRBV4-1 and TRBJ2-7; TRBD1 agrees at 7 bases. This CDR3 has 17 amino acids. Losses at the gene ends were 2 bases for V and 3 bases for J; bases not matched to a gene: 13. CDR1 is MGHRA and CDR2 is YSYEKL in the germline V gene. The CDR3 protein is CASSQFARDSVVYEQYF. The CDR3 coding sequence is TGCGCCAGCAGCCAATTCGCCCGGGACAGCGTCGTCTACGAGCAGTACTTC.

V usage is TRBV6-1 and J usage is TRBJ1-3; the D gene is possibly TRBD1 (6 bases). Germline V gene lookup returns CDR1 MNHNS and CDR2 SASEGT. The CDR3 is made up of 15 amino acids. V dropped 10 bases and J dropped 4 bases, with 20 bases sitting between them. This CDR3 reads CATDKGGVGGNTIYF. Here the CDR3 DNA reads TGTGCCACCGATAAAGGGGGAGTGGGAGGAAACACCATATATTTT.

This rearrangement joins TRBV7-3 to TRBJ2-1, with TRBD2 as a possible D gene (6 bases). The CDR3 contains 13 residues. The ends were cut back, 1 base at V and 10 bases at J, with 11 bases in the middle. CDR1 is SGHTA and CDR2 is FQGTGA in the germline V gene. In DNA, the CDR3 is TGTGCCAGCAGCTTAATAGTCGGAGGGGAGCAGTTCTTC. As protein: CASSLIVGGEQFF.

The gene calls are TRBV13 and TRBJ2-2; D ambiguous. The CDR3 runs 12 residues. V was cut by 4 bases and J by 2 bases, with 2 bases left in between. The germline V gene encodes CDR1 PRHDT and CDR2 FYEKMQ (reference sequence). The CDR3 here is CASSSNTGELFF. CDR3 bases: TGTGCCAGCAGCTCCAACACCGGGGAGCTGTTTTTT.

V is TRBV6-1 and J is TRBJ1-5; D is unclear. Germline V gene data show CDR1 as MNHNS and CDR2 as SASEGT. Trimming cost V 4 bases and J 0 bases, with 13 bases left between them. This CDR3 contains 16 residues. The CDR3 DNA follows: TGTGCCAGCAGTGTCCGGGGTTCTTATAGCAATCAGCCCCAGCATTTT. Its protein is CASSVRGSYSNQPQHF.

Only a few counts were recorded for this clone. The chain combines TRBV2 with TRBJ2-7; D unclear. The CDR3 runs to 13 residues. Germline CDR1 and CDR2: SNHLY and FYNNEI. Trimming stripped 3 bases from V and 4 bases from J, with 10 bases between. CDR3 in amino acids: CASSEGPRYEQYF. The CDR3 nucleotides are TGTGCCAGCAGTGAGGGCCCGAGGTACGAGCAGTACTTC. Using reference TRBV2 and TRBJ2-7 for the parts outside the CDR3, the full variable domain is EPEVTQTPSHQVTQMGQEVILRCVPISNHLYFYWYRQILGQKVEFLVSFYNNEISEKSEIFDDQFSVERPDGSNFTLKIRSTKLEDSAMYFCASSEGPRYEQYFGPGTRLTVT.

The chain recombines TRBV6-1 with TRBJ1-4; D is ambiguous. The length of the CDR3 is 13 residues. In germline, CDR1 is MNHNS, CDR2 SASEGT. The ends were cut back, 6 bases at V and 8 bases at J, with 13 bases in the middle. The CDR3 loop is CASRSLGEEKLFF. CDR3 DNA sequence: TGTGCCAGCAGGAGCCTCGGGGAGGAAAAACTGTTTTTT.

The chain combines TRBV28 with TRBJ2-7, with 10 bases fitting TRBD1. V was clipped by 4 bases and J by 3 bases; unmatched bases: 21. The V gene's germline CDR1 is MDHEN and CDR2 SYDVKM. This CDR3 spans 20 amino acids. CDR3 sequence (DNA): TGTGCCAGCAGTTCAACAGGGGTTGCGGATTCCGGGGACAGGGGCTACGAGCAGTACTTC. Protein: CASSSTGVADSGDRGYEQYF.

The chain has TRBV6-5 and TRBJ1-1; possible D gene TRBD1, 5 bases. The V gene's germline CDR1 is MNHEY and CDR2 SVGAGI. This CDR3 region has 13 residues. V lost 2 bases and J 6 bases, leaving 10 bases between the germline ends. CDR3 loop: CASSYLGEAEAFF. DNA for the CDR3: TGTGCCAGCAGTTACCTGGGGGAGGCTGAAGCTTTCTTT.